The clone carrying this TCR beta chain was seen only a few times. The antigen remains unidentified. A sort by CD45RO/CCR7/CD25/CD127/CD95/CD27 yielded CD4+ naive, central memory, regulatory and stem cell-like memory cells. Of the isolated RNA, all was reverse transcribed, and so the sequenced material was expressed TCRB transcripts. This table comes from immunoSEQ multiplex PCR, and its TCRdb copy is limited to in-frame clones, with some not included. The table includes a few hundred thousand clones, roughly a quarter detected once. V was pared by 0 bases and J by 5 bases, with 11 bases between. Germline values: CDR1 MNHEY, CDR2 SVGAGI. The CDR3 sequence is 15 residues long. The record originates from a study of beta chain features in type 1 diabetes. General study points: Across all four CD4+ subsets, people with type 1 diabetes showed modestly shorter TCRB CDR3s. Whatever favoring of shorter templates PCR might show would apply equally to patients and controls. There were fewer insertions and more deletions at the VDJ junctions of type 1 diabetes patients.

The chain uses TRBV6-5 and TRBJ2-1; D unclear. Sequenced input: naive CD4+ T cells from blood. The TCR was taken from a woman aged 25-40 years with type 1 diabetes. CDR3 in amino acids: CASSYSSRPHNEQFF. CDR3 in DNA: TGTGCCAGCAGTTACTCGAGCAGGCCCCACAATGAGCAGTTCTTC.